This T cell receptor (beta chain) was obtained from a study of monozygotic twins with inflammatory bowel disease. General study results and limits: Inverse Simpson values showed less TCRbeta diversity in IBD patients than in their healthy co-twins.

TCRdb re-called the 5' RACE reads and catalogs CDR3 proteins one per entry, DNA excluded. The sample shows a few hundred thousand distinct CDR3 sequences, and roughly 5.2% sits with its ten largest clones. Concerning this clonotype itself: Antigen unknown.

The source of this sequence is a human donor with ulcerative colitis or Crohn's disease, or a healthy co-twin of an affected twin (not recorded which). Source material: blood.

The CDR3 sequence is CASSFATTDTQYF. This chain joins TRBV5-5 and TRBJ2-3. Germline assignment: CDR1 SGHKS and CDR2 YYEKEE (reference sequence). The CDR3 has 13 residues. The full variable domain, its missing parts supplied by reference TRBV5-5 and TRBJ2-3, is DAGVTQSPTHLIKTRGQQVTLRCSPISGHKSVSWYQQVLGQGPQFIFQYYEKEERGRGNFPDRFSARQFPNYSSELNVNALLLGDSALYLCASSFATTDTQYFGPGTRLTVL.